Listed below are T cell receptor beta chains from one sample, sequenced in a study of regulatory T cells in long-lasting Graves disease. TCRdb recomputed calls from the multiplex PCR reads with MiXCR, one row per CDR3 protein. In the table there are roughly 510,000 distinct CDR3 sequences, 16% of which are singletons. A further study also used this sample, focusing on T cells in Graves' hyperthyroidism and ophthalmopathy.

Material: peripheral blood mononuclear cells (PBMCs), obtained at new diagnosis, from a patient treated with antithyroid drugs. The receptors were sampled from a man younger than 35 with Graves disease. Both conserved end residues are part of each CDR3. A D gene is named only where the DNA matches it firmly. Only part of the rows carry a size: once, few, many, or a class if the clone is expanded.

CASSMAGGSTDTQYF | TGTGCCAGTAGTATGGCAGGGGGTAGCACAGATACGCAGTATTTT | TRBJ2-3 | few | TRBD1 | TRBV19
CAWLSVAEGPYEQYF | TGTGCCTGGCTAAGTGTGGCGGAAGGGCCCTACGAGCAGTACTTC | TRBJ2-7 | many | - | TRBV30
CSGRSSRASSYNEQFF | TGCAGTGGCAGGTCCTCTAGAGCTTCCTCTTACAATGAGCAGTTCTTC | TRBJ2-1 | many | - | TRBV20-1
CASGDRVRNQPQHF | TGTGCCAGCGGGGACAGGGTGAGGAATCAGCCCCAGCATTTT | TRBJ1-5 | few | TRBD1 | TRBV12-3/TRBV12-4
CASSPWTGRAGEQYF | TGTGCCAGCAGCCCTTGGACAGGGAGAGCGGGCGAGCAGTACTTC | TRBJ2-7 | few | TRBD1 | TRBV11-2
CASSGMTNTEAFF | TGTGCCAGCAGTGGCATGACGAACACTGAAGCTTTCTTT | TRBJ1-1 | many | - | TRBV6-1
CASRGRGRDNGYTF | TGTGCCAGCAGGGGCAGGGGGCGCGATAATGGCTACACCTTC | TRBJ1-2 | few | TRBD1 | TRBV25-1
CASSGSGGYEQYF | TGTGCCAGCAGCGGATCAGGGGGCTACGAGCAGTACTTC | TRBJ2-7 | many | TRBD1 | TRBV11-1
CASSFFLGTGEHEQYF | TGCGCCAGCAGCTTCTTTCTCGGGACAGGGGAACACGAGCAGTACTTC | TRBJ2-7 | many | TRBD1 | TRBV5-1
CASRTGRSGELFF | TGTGCCAGCAGGACAGGGAGGAGCGGGGAGCTGTTTTTT | TRBJ2-2 | many | - | TRBV27
CASSGTVSGNTIYF | TGTGCCAGCAGTGGCACAGTCTCTGGAAACACCATATATTTT | TRBJ1-3 | many | - | TRBV2
CASTLVPANYGYTF | TGTGCCAGCACCCTAGTACCTGCTAACTATGGCTACACCTTC | TRBJ1-2 | - | - | TRBV7-8
CASSYREGGYEQYF | TGTGCCAGCAGTTACCGCGAGGGAGGTTACGAGCAGTACTTC | TRBJ2-7 | - | - | TRBV6-2/TRBV6-3
CASSYIGSGSGFEQFF | TGTGCCAGCAGCTATATAGGTAGCGGGAGTGGTTTTGAGCAGTTCTTC | TRBJ2-1 | many | TRBD2 | TRBV7-3
CASSVDRGNGFGYTF | TGTGCCAGCAGCGTCGACAGGGGGAATGGGTTTGGCTACACCTTC | TRBJ1-2 | many | TRBD1 | TRBV2
CASRETGKNTEAFF | TGTGCCAGCAGAGAGACAGGGAAGAACACTGAAGCTTTCTTT | TRBJ1-1 | - | TRBD1 | TRBV25-1
CASSVGSLVLAGGGETQYF | TGTGCCAGCAGCGTAGGGTCCCTTGTCCTAGCGGGAGGCGGCGAGACCCAGTACTTC | TRBJ2-5 | few | TRBD2 | TRBV9
CASQVSPRATDTQYF | TGTGCCAGCCAAGTTTCCCCCCGGGCCACAGATACGCAGTATTTT | TRBJ2-3 | - | - | TRBV9
CASSQGLAGGREQYF | TGTGCCAGCAGTCAAGGACTAGCGGGAGGGCGGGAGCAGTACTTC | TRBJ2-7 | many | TRBD2 | TRBV27
CAWSAPRGALPNSPLHF | TGTGCCTGGAGTGCCCCTAGGGGGGCCCTACCCAATTCACCCCTCCACTTT | TRBJ1-6 | few | - | TRBV30
CASSIRDFSSYEQYF | TGTGCCAGCAGCATCCGGGACTTCTCTTCTTACGAGCAGTACTTC | TRBJ2-7 | many | - | TRBV7-8
CASSPTQGSGDTEAFF | TGTGCCAGCAGCCCGACACAGGGCTCAGGGGACACTGAAGCTTTCTTT | TRBJ1-1 | few | - | TRBV6-1
CASSPGSFVGGVYEQFF | TGCGCCAGCAGCCCGGGAAGCTTCGTCGGCGGGGTCTATGAGCAGTTCTTC | TRBJ2-1 | many | - | TRBV5-1
CSVTISGGSTDTQYF | TGCAGCGTTACTATTAGCGGGGGAAGCACAGATACGCAGTATTTT | TRBJ2-3 | many | TRBD2 | TRBV29-1